This T cell receptor (beta chain) was observed in a study of blood T cell repertoires in COVID-19. Study details: Sites across the United States, Italy and Spain contributed samples from acute and convalescent COVID-19.

The CDR3 loop spans 15 amino acids. V gave up 6 bases and J gave up 2 bases; unmatched junction bases: 6. The germline V gene has CDR1 ENHRY and CDR2 SYGVKD. This table comes from immunoSEQ multiplex PCR, and its TCRdb copy is limited to in-frame clones, with some not included. The sample yields approximately 150,000 clones, around 80% seen once. The V call is TRBV10-3, the J call TRBJ2-5, with 10 bases identical to TRBD2. The receptor comes from a man aged 60 to 69 with active or convalescent COVID-19. The sequencing input was peripheral blood. Written as DNA, the CDR3 is TGTGCCATCAGGAGCGGGGGGGTCGGGCAAGAGACCCAGTACTTC. This sequence encodes CAIRSGGVGQETQYF.